These 9 T cell receptor beta chains share one sample of origin, sequenced in a study of CD8 T cell repertoires and HIV-1 epitope variants. Their antigens are not known. This table comes from immunoSEQ multiplex PCR, and its TCRdb copy is limited to in-frame clones, with some not included. The table shows 4,000 to 6,000 clones, with around two thirds occurring only once. Sequenced input: cultured CD8+ T cells derived from PBMCs. The source of these receptors is a male donor with HIV.

The chain combines TRBV4-2 with TRBJ2-6; possible D gene TRBD2, 6 bases. The CDR3 totals 19 residues. Germline CDR1 reads LGHNA; CDR2 reads YNFKEQ. V shed 0 bases and J shed 2 bases, with 17 bases lying between them. The CDR3 DNA reads TGTGCCAGCAGCCAAGAGTGGCGGACTACGACGGCTGGGGCCAACGTCCTGACTTTC. Translating gives CASSQEWRTTTAGANVLTF.

This clone was counted a few times. This chain uses TRBV27 with TRBJ2-7; TRBD1 matches 11 bases. Trimming removed 4 bases from V and 5 bases from J; junction bases left unmatched: 4. This CDR3 is 14 amino acids long. CDR1 is MNHEY and CDR2 is SMNVEV in the germline V gene (reference sequence). In nucleotides, the CDR3 is TGTGCCAGCAGTTCTGGACAGGGGGCCCACGAGCAGTACTTC. Protein sequence: CASSSGQGAHEQYF.

This chain links TRBV2 with TRBJ2-1, with a tentative D call TRBD1 (7 bases). The CDR3 is 13 amino acids. Germline V gene data show CDR1 as SNHLY and CDR2 as FYNNEI. Trimming removed 6 bases from V and 9 bases from J, with 15 bases in between. For the CDR3, the DNA is TGTGCCAGCAGGGGACTTCCAGGGGGTGAGCAGTTCTTC. This gives the protein CASRGLPGGEQFF.

The gene calls are TRBV7-2 and TRBJ1-5; D is possibly TRBD1 (5 bases). This CDR3 comprises 15 residues. V shed 3 bases and J shed 7 bases, with 16 bases lying between them. Germline CDR1 SGHTA, CDR2 FQGNSA. CDR3 residues: CASSFGQGGRQPQHF. The DNA of the CDR3 is TGTGCCAGCAGCTTCGGGCAGGGAGGTCGACAGCCCCAGCATTTT.

As regards this clone: A junction boundary mismatches the germline segment, possibly from a read error. The chain recombines TRBV27 with TRBJ2-7; 9 bases map to TRBD1. Germline V lookup: CDR1 MNHEY, CDR2 SMNVEV (reference sequence). The CDR3 is 14 amino acids. The DNA for the CDR3 is TGTGCCAGTAGTTACAGGGGGCGACCCTACGAGCAGTACTTC. Its protein product is CASSYRGRPYEQYF.

The V call is TRBV28, the J call TRBJ2-1; the D is unclear. Trimming removed 3 bases at V and 5 bases at J, with 11 bases between. In germline, CDR1 is MDHEN, CDR2 SYDVKM. This CDR3 spans 14 amino acids. The DNA of the CDR3 is TGTGCCAGCAGTTTCAGCCTTACCAACAATGAGCAGTTCTTC. The encoded protein is CASSFSLTNNEQFF.

There are a few counts of this clone. The chain uses TRBV7-9 and TRBJ2-7; D unclear. Looked up from germline, CDR1 is SEHNR and CDR2 is FQNEAQ (reference sequence). The CDR3 contains 14 residues. V was clipped by 4 bases and J by 5 bases, with 15 bases between them. The DNA of the CDR3 is TGTGCCAGCAGCTCAGTCCGAAGACCGGACGAGCAGTACTTC. It specifies CASSSVRRPDEQYF.

J is TRBJ1-1 and V is TRBV5-4; perhaps TRBD1 as D (5 bases). V lost 4 bases and J 5 bases, leaving 12 bases between the germline ends. The V gene's germline CDR1 is SGHNT and CDR2 YYREEE (reference sequence). The CDR3 extends over 13 amino acids. CDR3 residues: CASSLGTGTEAFF. CDR3 nucleotide sequence: TGTGCCAGCAGCCTCGGGACGGGGACTGAAGCTTTCTTT.

This clone was counted a single time. The rearrangement uses TRBV4-1 and TRBJ2-1; D uncertain. The germline V gene has CDR1 MGHRA and CDR2 YSYEKL. Trimming removed 0 bases at V and 2 bases at J, with 11 bases between. CDR3 length: 16 amino acids. CDR3 in amino acids: CASSQEPRPTYNEQFF. The CDR3 DNA reads as TGCGCCAGCAGCCAAGAACCCCGGCCCACCTACAATGAGCAGTTCTTC.